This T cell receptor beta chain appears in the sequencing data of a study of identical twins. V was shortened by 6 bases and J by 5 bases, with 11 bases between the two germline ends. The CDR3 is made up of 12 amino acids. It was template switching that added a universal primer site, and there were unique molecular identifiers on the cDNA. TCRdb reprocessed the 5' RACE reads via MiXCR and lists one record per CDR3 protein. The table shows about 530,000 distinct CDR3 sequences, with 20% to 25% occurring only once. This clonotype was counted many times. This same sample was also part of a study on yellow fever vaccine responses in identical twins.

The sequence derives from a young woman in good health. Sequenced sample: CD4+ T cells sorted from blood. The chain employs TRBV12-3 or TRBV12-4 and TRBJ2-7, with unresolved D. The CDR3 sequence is CASRRSVDEQYF. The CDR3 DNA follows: TGTGCCAGCAGAAGGTCCGTAGACGAGCAGTACTTC.